This note documents a single TCR beta chain sequence. Its antigen remains unidentified. Germline values: CDR1 MNHEY, CDR2 SVGAGI. This CDR3 is built from 14 residues. The germline V and J ends were trimmed by 2 bases and 3 bases, with 9 bases remaining between them. TCRdb's table, derived via immunoSEQ multiplex PCR, lists solely in-frame clones and lacks some. Of around 66,000 clones in the sample, over 75% were seen once. These data originate in a study of T cell responses to AZD1222 COVID-19 vaccine. The study, taken as a whole, reports: The repertoires were collected only after the peak T cell response. Females made up more of the donors, who were largely white British, and clonal diversity may have come out too low.

This clonotype was sampled from an adult in good health. The source material was peripheral blood, sampled on day 0 of AZD1222 vaccination. The gene calls are TRBV6-5 and TRBJ2-3; D perhaps matches TRBD2 (6 bases). CDR3 bases: TGTGCCAGCAGTTACGGCGGGGTAACAGATACGCAGTATTTT. This gives the protein CASSYGGVTDTQYF.